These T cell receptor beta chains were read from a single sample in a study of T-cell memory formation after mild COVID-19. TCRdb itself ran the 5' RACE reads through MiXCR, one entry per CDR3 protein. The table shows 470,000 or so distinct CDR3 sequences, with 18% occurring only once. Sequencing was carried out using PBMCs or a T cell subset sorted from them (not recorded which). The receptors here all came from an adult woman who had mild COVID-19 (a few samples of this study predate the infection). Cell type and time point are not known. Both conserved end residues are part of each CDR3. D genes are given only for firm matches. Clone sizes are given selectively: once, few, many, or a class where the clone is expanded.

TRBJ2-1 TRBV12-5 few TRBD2 CASGVGTSAYNEQFF TGTGCTAGTGGTGTTGGGACTAGCGCGTACAATGAGCAGTTCTTC
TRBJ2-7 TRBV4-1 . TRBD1 CASSQDPDRGGVEQYF TGCGCCAGCAGCCAAGACCCGGACAGGGGCGGCGTAGAGCAGTACTTC
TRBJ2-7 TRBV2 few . CASSYPSGTYEQYF TGTGCCAGCAGTTATCCCAGCGGCACCTACGAGCAGTACTTC
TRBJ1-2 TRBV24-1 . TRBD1 CATSDPGGTYGYTF TGTGCCACCAGTGATCCAGGGGGCACCTATGGCTACACCTTC
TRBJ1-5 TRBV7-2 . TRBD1 CASGRDSLNQPQHF TGTGCCAGTGGACGGGACAGCCTCAATCAGCCCCAGCATTTT
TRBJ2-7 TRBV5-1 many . CASSLVGGSYEQYF TGCGCCAGCAGCTTGGTTGGGGGCTCCTACGAGCAGTACTTC
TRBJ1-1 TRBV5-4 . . CASSLEAGEDFF TGTGCCAGCAGCTTGGAGGCGGGGGAAGATTTCTTT
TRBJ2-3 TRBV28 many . CASRPGTSGTDTQYF TGTGCCAGCAGACCGGGGACTTCCGGCACAGATACGCAGTATTTT
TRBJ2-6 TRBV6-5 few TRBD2 CASSQRGGANVLTF TGTGCCAGCTCCCAGCGGGGGGGGGCCAACGTCCTGACTTTC
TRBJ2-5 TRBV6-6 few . CASSGRGWETQYF TGTGCCAGCAGTGGCCGCGGTTGGGAGACCCAGTACTTC
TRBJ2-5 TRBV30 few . CAWSVGAARETQYF TGTGCCTGGAGTGTGGGGGCAGCCCGGGAGACCCAGTACTTC
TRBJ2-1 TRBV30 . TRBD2 CAWSVLAGAAYNEQFF TGTGCCTGGAGTGTGTTAGCGGGAGCAGCCTACAATGAGCAGTTCTTC
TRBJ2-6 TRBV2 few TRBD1 CASRPGQGAAGANVLTF TGTGCCAGCAGACCGGGACAGGGGGCGGCTGGGGCCAACGTCCTGACTTTC
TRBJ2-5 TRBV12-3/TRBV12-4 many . CASSLGQETQYF TGTGCCAGCAGTTTAGGCCAAGAGACCCAGTACTTC
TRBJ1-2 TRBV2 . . CASSEGRTNYGYTF TGTGCCAGCAGTGAAGGGCGTACTAACTATGGCTACACCTTC
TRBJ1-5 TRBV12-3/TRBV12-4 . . CASSPPTQGINQPQHF TGTGCCAGCAGTCCGCCGACCCAGGGTATCAATCAGCCCCAGCATTTT
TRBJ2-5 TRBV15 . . CATSRGENQETQYF TGTGCCACCAGCAGAGGGGAGAACCAAGAGACCCAGTACTTC
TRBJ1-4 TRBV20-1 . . CSARERRWEKLFF TGCAGTGCTAGAGAAAGAAGATGGGAAAAACTGTTTTTT
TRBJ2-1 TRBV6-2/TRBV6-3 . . CASTYGRRVTEQFF TGTGCCAGCACCTACGGGAGAAGGGTCACTGAGCAGTTCTTC